The present entry profiles one T cell receptor beta chain with its context. Its antigen is unidentified. Primers for the PCR totalled 60 Vbeta and 13 Jbeta. The protocol was immunoSEQ multiplex PCR, while the TCRdb copy is restricted to in-frame clones and leaves out a portion. Here the sample spans 100,000 to 150,000 clones, over 70% being singletons. The data derive from a study of cytomegalovirus exposure and HLA in healthy donors. V lost 6 bases and J lost 3; bases outside the gene matches: 6. Germline V lookup: CDR1 LNHDA, CDR2 SQIVND (reference sequence). The CDR3 is 15 amino acids. Study outcomes and limitations: Most TCRs appeared rarely, but some public TCRs recurred in many donors.

The clonotype originates from a woman aged 60-75 years in good health and CMV-seropositive. The sequenced sample was PBMCs. The chain uses TRBV19 and TRBJ2-7; 12 positions agree with TRBD1. The CDR3 DNA reads TGTGCCAGTAGCCCTGGGACAGGGGGCGGCTACGAGCAGTACTTC. Its translation is CASSPGTGGGYEQYF.